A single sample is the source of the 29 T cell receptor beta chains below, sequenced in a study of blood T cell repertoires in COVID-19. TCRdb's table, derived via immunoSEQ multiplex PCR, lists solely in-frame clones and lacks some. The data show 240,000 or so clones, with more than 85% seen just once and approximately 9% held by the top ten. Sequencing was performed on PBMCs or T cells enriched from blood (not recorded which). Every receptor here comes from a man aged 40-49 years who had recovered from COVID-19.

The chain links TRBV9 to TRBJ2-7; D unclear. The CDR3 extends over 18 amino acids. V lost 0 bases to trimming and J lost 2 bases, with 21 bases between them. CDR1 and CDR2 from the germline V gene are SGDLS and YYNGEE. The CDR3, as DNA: TGTGCCAGCAGCGTAGGCTCCGGTGGGTACAGTTCCACCTACGAGCAGTACTTC. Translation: CASSVGSGGYSSTYEQYF.

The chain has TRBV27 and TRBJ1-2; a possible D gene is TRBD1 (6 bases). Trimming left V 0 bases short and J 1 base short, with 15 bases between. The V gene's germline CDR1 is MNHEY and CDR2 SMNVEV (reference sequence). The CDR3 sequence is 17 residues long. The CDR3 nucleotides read TGTGCCAGCAGTTTATCAGTTTCAGGGGCCTTTAACTATGGCTACACCTTC. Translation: CASSLSVSGAFNYGYTF.

The CDR3 DNA reads as TGTGCCAGCAGTCAACGACGGACTAGCGTGGGTAATGAGCAGTTCTTC. As protein: CASSQRRTSVGNEQFF. V gene TRBV28 combines with J gene TRBJ2-1; 9 bases match TRBD2. V was pared by 5 bases and J by 7 bases, with 12 bases of the junction left unmatched. This CDR3 is built from 16 residues. Per the germline V gene, CDR1 is MDHEN and CDR2 is SYDVKM. Full variable domain (remainder filled in from reference TRBV28 and TRBJ2-1): DVKVTQSSRYLVKRTGEKVFLECVQDMDHENMFWYRQDPGLGLRLIYFSYDVKMKEKGDIPEGYSVSREKKERFSLILESASTNQTSMYLCASSQRRTSVGNEQFFGPGTRLTVL.

The CDR3 sequence: CASSINNEQFF. The CDR3 DNA follows: TGTGCCAGCAGTATTAACAATGAGCAGTTCTTC. J is TRBJ2-1 and V is TRBV6-5, with unresolved D. Between the trimmed V and J ends, which lost 5 bases and 5 bases, there was a span of 4 bases. Germline lookup yields CDR1 MNHEY and CDR2 SVGAGI. CDR3 length: 11 amino acids.

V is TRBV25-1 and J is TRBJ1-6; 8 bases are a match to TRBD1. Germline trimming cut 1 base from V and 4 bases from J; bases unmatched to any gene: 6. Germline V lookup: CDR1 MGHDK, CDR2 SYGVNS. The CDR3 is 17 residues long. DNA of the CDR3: TGTGCCAGCAGTGAATTAGACAGGGGCTCTTATAATTCACCCCTCCACTTT. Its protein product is CASSELDRGSYNSPLHF.

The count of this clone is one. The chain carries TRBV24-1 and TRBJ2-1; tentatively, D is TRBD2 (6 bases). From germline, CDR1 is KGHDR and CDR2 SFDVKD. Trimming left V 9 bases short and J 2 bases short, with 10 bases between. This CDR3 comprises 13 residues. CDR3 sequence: CATARGPYNEQFF. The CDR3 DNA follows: TGTGCCACCGCGCGGGGTCCCTACAATGAGCAGTTCTTC.

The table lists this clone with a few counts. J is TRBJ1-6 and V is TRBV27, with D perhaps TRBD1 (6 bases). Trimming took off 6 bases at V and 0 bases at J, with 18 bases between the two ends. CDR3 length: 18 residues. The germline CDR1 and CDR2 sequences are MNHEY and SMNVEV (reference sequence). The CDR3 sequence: CASRELDSQSSYNSPLHF. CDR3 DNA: TGTGCCAGCAGGGAACTGGACAGCCAGAGCTCCTATAATTCACCCCTCCACTTT.

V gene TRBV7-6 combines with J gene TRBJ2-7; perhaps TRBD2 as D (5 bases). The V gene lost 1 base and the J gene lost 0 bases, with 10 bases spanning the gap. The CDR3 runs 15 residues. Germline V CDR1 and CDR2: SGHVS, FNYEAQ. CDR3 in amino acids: CASSLGEGSSYEQYF. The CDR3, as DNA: TGTGCCAGCAGCTTAGGCGAAGGGAGCTCCTACGAGCAGTACTTC.

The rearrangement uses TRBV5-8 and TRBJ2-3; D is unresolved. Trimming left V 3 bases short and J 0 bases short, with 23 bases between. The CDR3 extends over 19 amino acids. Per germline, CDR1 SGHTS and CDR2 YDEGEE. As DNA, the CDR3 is TGTGCCAGCAGCTCCGATACAATCTACCCAGCGACTAGCACAGATACGCAGTATTTT. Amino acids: CASSSDTIYPATSTDTQYF.

DNA for the CDR3: TGTGCCAGCAGCTTAGTACCTAGCGGGAGGAGCGTGGCAGATACGCAGTATTTT. Its protein is CASSLVPSGRSVADTQYF. The chain couples TRBV7-2 to TRBJ2-3, with 11 bases identical to TRBD2. Looked up from germline, CDR1 is SGHTA and CDR2 is FQGNSA. This CDR3 region has 18 residues. V lost 1 base to trimming and J lost 4 bases; unmatched junction nucleotides: 10.

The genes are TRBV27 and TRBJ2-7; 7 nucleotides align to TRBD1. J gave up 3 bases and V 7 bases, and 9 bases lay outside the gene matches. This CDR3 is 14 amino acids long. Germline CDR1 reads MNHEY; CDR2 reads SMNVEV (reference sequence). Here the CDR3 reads CASKLLGTVYEQYF. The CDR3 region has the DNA TGTGCCAGCAAACTCTTAGGGACAGTCTACGAGCAGTACTTC.

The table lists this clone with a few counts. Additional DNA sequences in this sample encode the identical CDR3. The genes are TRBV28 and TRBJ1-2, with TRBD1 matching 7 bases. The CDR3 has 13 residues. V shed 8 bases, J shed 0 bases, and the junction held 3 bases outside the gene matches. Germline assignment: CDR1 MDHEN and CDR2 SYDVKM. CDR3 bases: TGTGCCAGCGGGACAGCAGCTAACTATGGCTACACCTTC. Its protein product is CASGTAANYGYTF.

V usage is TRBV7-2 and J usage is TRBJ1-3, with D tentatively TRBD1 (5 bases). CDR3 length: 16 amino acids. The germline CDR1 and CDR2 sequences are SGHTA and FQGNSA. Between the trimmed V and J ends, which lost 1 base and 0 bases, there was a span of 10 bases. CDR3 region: CASSLGAGSSGNTIYF. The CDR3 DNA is TGTGCCAGCAGCTTAGGTGCAGGGTCCTCTGGAAACACCATATATTTT.

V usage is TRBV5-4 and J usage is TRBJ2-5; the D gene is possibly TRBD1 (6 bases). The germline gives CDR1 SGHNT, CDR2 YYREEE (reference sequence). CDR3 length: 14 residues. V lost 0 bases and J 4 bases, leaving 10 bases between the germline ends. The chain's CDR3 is CASSLDQGPETQYF. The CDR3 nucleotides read TGTGCCAGCAGCTTGGATCAGGGGCCAGAGACCCAGTACTTC.

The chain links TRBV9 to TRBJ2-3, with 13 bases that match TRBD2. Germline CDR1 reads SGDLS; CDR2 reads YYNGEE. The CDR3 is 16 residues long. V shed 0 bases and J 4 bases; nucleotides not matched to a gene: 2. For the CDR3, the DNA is TGTGCCAGCAGCGTAGTCGGACTAGCGGGGGCAGATACGCAGTATTTT. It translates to CASSVVGLAGADTQYF.

The CDR3 here is CASSQGTGLREQYF. CDR3 nucleotides: TGTGCCAGCAGCCAAGGGACAGGGCTCCGCGAGCAGTACTTC. This sequence joins TRBV3-1 (or the pseudogene TRBV3-2) and TRBJ2-7, with 8 bases lining up with TRBD1. This CDR3 is 14 amino acids long. J gave up 6 bases and V 1 base, and 5 bases lay outside the gene matches. Germline values: CDR1 LGHDT, CDR2 YNNKEL (reference sequence).

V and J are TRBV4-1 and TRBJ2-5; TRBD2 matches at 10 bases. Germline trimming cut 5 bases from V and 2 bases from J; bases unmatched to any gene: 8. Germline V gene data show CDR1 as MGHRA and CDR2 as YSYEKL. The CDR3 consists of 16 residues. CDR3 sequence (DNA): TGCGCCAGCAGCACCGCTAGCGGGGGATTACAAGAGACCCAGTACTTC. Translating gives CASSTASGGLQETQYF.

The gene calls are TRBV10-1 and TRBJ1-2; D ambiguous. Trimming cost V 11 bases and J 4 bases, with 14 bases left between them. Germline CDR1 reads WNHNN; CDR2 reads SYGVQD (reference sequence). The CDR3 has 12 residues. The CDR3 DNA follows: TGCGCCCGCCCAGAGCGAGGCTATGGCTACACCTTC. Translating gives CARPERGYGYTF.

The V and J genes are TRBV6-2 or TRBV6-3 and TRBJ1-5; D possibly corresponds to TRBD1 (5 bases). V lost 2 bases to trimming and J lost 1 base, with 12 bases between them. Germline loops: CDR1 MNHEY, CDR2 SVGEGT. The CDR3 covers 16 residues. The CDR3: CASSYGSRGSNQPQHF. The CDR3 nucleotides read TGTGCCAGCAGTTACGGTTCGCGGGGGAGCAATCAGCCCCAGCATTTT.

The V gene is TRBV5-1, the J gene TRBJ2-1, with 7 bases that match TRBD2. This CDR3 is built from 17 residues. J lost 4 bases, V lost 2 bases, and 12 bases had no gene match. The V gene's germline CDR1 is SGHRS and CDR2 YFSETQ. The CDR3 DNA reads TGCGCCAGCAGCTTAAGCGGGAAAAGGGGATTGTACAATGAGCAGTTCTTC. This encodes CASSLSGKRGLYNEQFF.

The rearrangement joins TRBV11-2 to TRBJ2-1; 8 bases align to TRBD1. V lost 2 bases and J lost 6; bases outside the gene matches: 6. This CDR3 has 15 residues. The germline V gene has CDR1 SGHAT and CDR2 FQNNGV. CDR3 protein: CASSLLTGGFNEQFF. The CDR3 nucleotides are TGTGCCAGCAGCTTACTTACAGGGGGATTCAATGAGCAGTTCTTC.

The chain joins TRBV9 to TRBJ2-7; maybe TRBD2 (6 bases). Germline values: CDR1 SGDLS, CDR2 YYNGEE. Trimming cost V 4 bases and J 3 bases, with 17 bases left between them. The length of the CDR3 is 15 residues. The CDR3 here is CASSTGRAAIYEQYF. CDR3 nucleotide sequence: TGTGCCAGCAGCACCGGGAGAGCTGCGATCTACGAGCAGTACTTC.

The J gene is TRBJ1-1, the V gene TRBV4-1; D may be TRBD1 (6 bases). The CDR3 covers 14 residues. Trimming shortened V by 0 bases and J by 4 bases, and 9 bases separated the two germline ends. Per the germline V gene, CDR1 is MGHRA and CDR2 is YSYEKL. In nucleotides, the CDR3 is TGCGCCAGCAGCCAAGACGGCAGGGGCACTGAAGCTTTCTTT. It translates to CASSQDGRGTEAFF.

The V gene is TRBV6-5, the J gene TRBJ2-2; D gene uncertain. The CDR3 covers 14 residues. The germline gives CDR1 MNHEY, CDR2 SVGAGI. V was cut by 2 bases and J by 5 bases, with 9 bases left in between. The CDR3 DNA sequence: TGTGCCAGCAGTTACATTGCAGGAACCGGGGAGCTGTTTTTT. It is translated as CASSYIAGTGELFF.

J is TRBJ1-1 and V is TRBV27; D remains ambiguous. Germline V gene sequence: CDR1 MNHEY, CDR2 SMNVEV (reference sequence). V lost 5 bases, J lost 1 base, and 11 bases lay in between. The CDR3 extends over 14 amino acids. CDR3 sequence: CASSTITPNTEAFF. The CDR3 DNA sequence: TGTGCCAGCAGTACCATTACACCGAACACTGAAGCTTTCTTT.

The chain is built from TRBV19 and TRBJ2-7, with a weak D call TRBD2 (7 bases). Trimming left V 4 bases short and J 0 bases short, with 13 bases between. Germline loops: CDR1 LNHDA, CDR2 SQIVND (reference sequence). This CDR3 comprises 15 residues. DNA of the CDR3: TGTGCCAGTAGTAGCGGGGGCGACAGCTCCTACGAGCAGTACTTC. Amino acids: CASSSGGDSSYEQYF. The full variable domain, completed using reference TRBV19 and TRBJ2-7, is DGGITQSPKYLFRKEGQNVTLSCEQNLNHDAMYWYRQDPGQGLRLIYYSQIVNDFQKGDIAEGYSVSREKKESFPLTVTSAQKNPTAFYLCASSSGGDSSYEQYFGPGTRLTVT.

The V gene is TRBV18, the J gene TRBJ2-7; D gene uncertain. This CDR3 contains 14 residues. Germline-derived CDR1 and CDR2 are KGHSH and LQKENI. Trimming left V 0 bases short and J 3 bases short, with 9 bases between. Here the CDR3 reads CASSPPSPSYEQYF. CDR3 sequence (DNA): TGTGCCAGCTCACCACCGTCGCCGAGCTACGAGCAGTACTTC.

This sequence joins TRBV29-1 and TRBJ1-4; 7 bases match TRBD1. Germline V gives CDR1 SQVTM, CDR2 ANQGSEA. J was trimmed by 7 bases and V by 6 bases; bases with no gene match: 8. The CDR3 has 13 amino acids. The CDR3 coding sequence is TGCAGCGTCGCGGGACAGTCGGGTGAAAAACTGTTTTTT. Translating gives CSVAGQSGEKLFF.

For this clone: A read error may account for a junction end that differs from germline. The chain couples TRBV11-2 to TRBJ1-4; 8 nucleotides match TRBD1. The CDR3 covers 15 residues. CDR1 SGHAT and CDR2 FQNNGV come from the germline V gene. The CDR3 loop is CASSLDVTGVGRALF. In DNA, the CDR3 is TGTGCCAGCAGCTTAGATGTGACAGGGGTAGGGCGTGCGTTATTT.